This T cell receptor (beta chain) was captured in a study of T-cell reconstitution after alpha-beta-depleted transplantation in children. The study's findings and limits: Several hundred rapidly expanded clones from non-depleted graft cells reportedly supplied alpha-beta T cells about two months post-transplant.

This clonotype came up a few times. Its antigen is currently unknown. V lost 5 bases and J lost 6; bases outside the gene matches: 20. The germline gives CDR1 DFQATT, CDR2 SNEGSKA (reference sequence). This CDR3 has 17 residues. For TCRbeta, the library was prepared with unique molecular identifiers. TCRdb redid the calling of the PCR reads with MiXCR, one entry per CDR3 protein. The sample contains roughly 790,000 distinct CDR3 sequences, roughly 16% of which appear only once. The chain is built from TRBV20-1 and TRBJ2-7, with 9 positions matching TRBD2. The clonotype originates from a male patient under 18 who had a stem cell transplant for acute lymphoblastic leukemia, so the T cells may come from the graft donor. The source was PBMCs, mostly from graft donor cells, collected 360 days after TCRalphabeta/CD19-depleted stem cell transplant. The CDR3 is CSAEGVTFGGRAREQYF. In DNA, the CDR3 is TGCAGTGCTGAGGGGGTGACTTTTGGCGGGAGGGCACGCGAGCAGTACTTC.